The next 23 T cell receptor beta chains were all read from a single sample in a study of blood T cell repertoires in COVID-19. TCRdb keeps only in-frame clones here, not all; method: immunoSEQ multiplex PCR. Here the sample spans about 370,000 clones, around 89% being singletons. The material sequenced was PBMCs or T cells enriched from blood (not recorded which). All receptors derive from a man aged 18 to 29 who had recovered from COVID-19.

The chain employs TRBV5-5 and TRBJ1-5; D perhaps matches TRBD1 (5 bases). V was trimmed by 4 bases and J by 3 bases, leaving 14 bases between them. The CDR3 runs to 15 residues. Germline CDR1 reads SGHKS; CDR2 reads YYEKEE (reference sequence). CDR3 in DNA: TGTGCCAGCAGCCTTGCAGGGACTACCAATCAGCCCCAGCATTTT. Translated, it gives CASSLAGTTNQPQHF.

This clone was detected only once. The chain links TRBV18 to TRBJ1-3; no reliable D call. The CDR3 loop spans 15 amino acids. The V gene lost 3 bases and the J gene lost 0 bases, with 9 bases spanning the gap. CDR1 is KGHSH and CDR2 is LQKENI in the germline V gene. In DNA form, the CDR3 reads TGTGCCAGCTCACCGAGCATCGACTCTGGAAACACCATATATTTT. As protein: CASSPSIDSGNTIYF.

The chain employs TRBV5-1 and TRBJ2-7, with 7 nucleotides matching TRBD1. The length of the CDR3 is 14 residues. V trimming: 0 bases; J trimming: 5 bases; junction bases outside the gene matches: 5. Germline loops: CDR1 SGHRS, CDR2 YFSETQ. In nucleotides, the CDR3 is TGCGCCAGCAGCTTGGCACGACAGGGCGACGAGCAGTACTTC. Protein sequence: CASSLARQGDEQYF.

The chain recombines TRBV7-3 with TRBJ2-2; TRBD1 matches at 10 bases. The CDR3 is 17 amino acids. J was trimmed by 5 bases and V by 3 bases; bases with no gene match: 9. CDR1 is SGHTA, CDR2 FQGTGA, per germline. The CDR3 here is CASSLEGTGVRTGELFF. The CDR3 DNA is TGTGCCAGCAGCTTGGAGGGGACAGGGGTTCGGACCGGGGAGCTGTTTTTT.

This clone was counted once. The genes are TRBV7-9 and TRBJ2-1, with D perhaps matching TRBD1 (5 bases). The CDR3 length is 15 residues. Between the trimmed V and J ends, which lost 1 base and 8 bases, there was a span of 15 bases. CDR1 SEHNR and CDR2 FQNEAQ come from the germline V gene (reference sequence). The CDR3 is CASSLVGARFYEQFF. DNA for the CDR3: TGTGCCAGCAGCTTAGTTGGGGCCAGGTTCTATGAGCAGTTCTTC. Complete variable domain (other parts from reference TRBV7-9 and TRBJ2-1): DTGVSQNPRHKITKRGQNVTFRCDPISEHNRLYWYRQTLGQGPEFLTYFQNEAQLEKSRLLSDRFSAERPKGSFSTLEIQRTEQGDSAMYLCASSLVGARFYEQFFGPGTRLTVL.

The chain combines TRBV6-2 or TRBV6-3 with TRBJ1-1; D is perhaps TRBD1 (6 bases). Germline V CDR1 and CDR2: MNHEY, SVGEGT. The ends were cut back, 1 base at V and 4 bases at J, with 16 bases in the middle. This CDR3 has 16 amino acids. The CDR3: CASSYFTGSVSTEAFF. CDR3 in DNA: TGTGCCAGCAGTTACTTTACAGGGTCGGTGAGCACTGAAGCTTTCTTT.

The chain is built from TRBV24-1 and TRBJ2-7; 12 nucleotides agree with TRBD2. Germline trimming cut 2 bases from V and 9 bases from J; bases unmatched to any gene: 10. The CDR3 has 16 amino acids. CDR1 is KGHDR and CDR2 is SFDVKD in the germline V gene. The CDR3 nucleotides are TGTGCCACCAGTGATTCGAGACTAGCGGGAGCCAATGGGCAGTACTTC. Amino acids: CATSDSRLAGANGQYF.

The rearrangement uses TRBV5-1 and TRBJ2-7; 7 positions match TRBD1. With 4 bases clipped from V and 4 bases from J, the junction kept 8 bases outside the gene matches. CDR1 is SGHRS, CDR2 YFSETQ, per germline. The CDR3 runs 14 residues. The CDR3 here is CASSATGTVYEQYF. In DNA form, the CDR3 reads TGCGCCAGCAGCGCCACCGGGACAGTATACGAGCAGTACTTC. The entire variable domain, with the rest obtained from reference TRBV5-1 and TRBJ2-7, is as follows: KAGVTQTPRYLIKTRGQQVTLSCSPISGHRSVSWYQQTPGQGLQFLFEYFSETQRNKGNFPGRFSGRQFSNSRSEMNVSTLELGDSALYLCASSATGTVYEQYFGPGTRLTVT.

The rearrangement joins TRBV27 to TRBJ1-1; no clear D. Trimming took 4 bases from V and 1 from J, leaving 7 bases between them. Germline CDR1 is MNHEY and CDR2 is SMNVEV (reference sequence). The CDR3 is 13 amino acids. CDR3 sequence: CASSYISNTEAFF. For the CDR3, the DNA is TGTGCCAGCAGTTATATCTCGAACACTGAAGCTTTCTTT.

The V and J genes are TRBV4-2 and TRBJ2-3; TRBD1 agrees at 9 bases. The CDR3 covers 16 residues. Germline V gives CDR1 LGHNA, CDR2 YNFKEQ. Trimming took 4 bases from V and 3 from J; bases not matched to a gene: 8. The CDR3 protein is CASSPGTGKMTDTQYF. The CDR3 DNA is TGTGCCAGCAGCCCGGGGACAGGGAAGATGACAGATACGCAGTATTTT.

This chain links TRBV7-6 with TRBJ2-5; TRBD2 aligns across 9 bases. Looked up from germline, CDR1 is SGHVS and CDR2 is FNYEAQ. V was pared by 4 bases and J by 1 base, with 4 bases of the junction left unmatched. There are 15 residues in the CDR3. CDR3 DNA sequence: TGTGCCAGCAGCTCCGGGACTAGCTTCCAAGAGACCCAGTACTTC. Protein sequence: CASSSGTSFQETQYF.

The gene calls are TRBV19 and TRBJ1-5; 9 bases match TRBD1. The CDR3 spans 14 residues. V lost 11 bases to trimming and J lost 7 bases; unmatched junction nucleotides: 12. CDR1 is LNHDA and CDR2 is SQIVND in the germline V gene (reference sequence). CDR3: CAGGWGQGRQPQHF. In DNA form, the CDR3 reads TGTGCCGGCGGGTGGGGACAGGGAAGGCAGCCCCAGCATTTT.

The chain recombines TRBV18 with TRBJ2-5; no clear D gene. This CDR3 contains 14 residues. Germline V lookup: CDR1 KGHSH, CDR2 LQKENI. Trimming shortened V by 0 bases and J by 3 bases, and 8 bases separated the two germline ends. DNA for the CDR3: TGTGCCAGCTCACCACCGGTCAGGAAAGAGACCCAGTACTTC. Translating gives CASSPPVRKETQYF. The full variable domain, with the rest looked up from reference TRBV18 and TRBJ2-5, is NAGVMQNPRHLVRRRGQEARLRCSPMKGHSHVYWYRQLPEEGLKFMVYLQKENIIDESGMPKERFSAEFPKEGPSILRIQQVVRGDSAAYFCASSPPVRKETQYFGPGTRLLVL.

The chain joins TRBV28 to TRBJ1-2; TRBD1 agrees at 9 bases. From germline, CDR1 is MDHEN and CDR2 SYDVKM. The CDR3 covers 10 residues. With 11 bases clipped from V and 8 bases from J, the junction kept 3 bases outside the gene matches. This chain's CDR3 is CAVDRGGYTF. The CDR3 DNA sequence: TGTGCCGTGGACAGGGGAGGCTACACCTTC.

V and J are TRBV18 and TRBJ2-7, with TRBD1 identical over 10 bases. V was clipped by 4 bases and J by 5 bases; unmatched bases: 5. The CDR3 is 14 residues long. Germline assignment: CDR1 KGHSH and CDR2 LQKENI. The CDR3 bases are TGTGCCAGCTCACTCAGGACAGGGGGGAACGAGCAGTACTTC. It specifies CASSLRTGGNEQYF.

The rearrangement links TRBV5-1 to TRBJ1-3, with D perhaps TRBD1 (6 bases). The CDR3 runs 15 residues. Trimming took off 0 bases at V and 6 bases at J, with 13 bases between the two ends. CDR1 and CDR2 from the germline V gene are SGHRS and YFSETQ. CDR3 coding DNA: TGCGCCAGCAGCTTGGTCACAGGGAGAGAAAACACCATATATTTT. Its protein product is CASSLVTGRENTIYF. Complete variable domain (other parts from reference TRBV5-1 and TRBJ1-3): KAGVTQTPRYLIKTRGQQVTLSCSPISGHRSVSWYQQTPGQGLQFLFEYFSETQRNKGNFPGRFSGRQFSNSRSEMNVSTLELGDSALYLCASSLVTGRENTIYFGEGSWLTVV.

The chain uses TRBV3-1 (or the pseudogene TRBV3-2) and TRBJ1-2; 8 nucleotides align to TRBD1. V lost 0 bases and J lost 2; bases outside the gene matches: 2. Germline CDR1 and CDR2: LGHDT and YNNKEL (reference sequence). This CDR3 region has 15 residues. The CDR3, as DNA: TGTGCCAGCAGCCAAGATAGACAGGGGAACTATGGCTACACCTTC. Its protein is CASSQDRQGNYGYTF.

This chain connects TRBV3-1 (or the pseudogene TRBV3-2) to TRBJ2-7; 7 positions agree with TRBD1. Germline values: CDR1 LGHDT, CDR2 YNNKEL (reference sequence). J was trimmed by 1 base and V by 5 bases; bases with no gene match: 2. The CDR3 extends over 13 amino acids. CDR3 in amino acids: CASSSTGSYEQYF. CDR3 coding DNA: TGTGCCAGCAGCTCGACAGGGTCCTACGAGCAGTACTTC.

The chain carries TRBV5-1 and TRBJ2-2, with TRBD1 identical over 7 bases. Germline values: CDR1 SGHRS, CDR2 YFSETQ. The V segment lost 2 bases and the J segment 2 bases; nucleotides outside the gene matches: 3. The CDR3 extends over 15 amino acids. In nucleotides, the CDR3 is TGCGCCAGCAGCTTAACAGGGGAAAACACCGGGGAGCTGTTTTTT. Its protein is CASSLTGENTGELFF. Supplemented by reference TRBV5-1 and TRBJ2-2, the full variable domain reads KAGVTQTPRYLIKTRGQQVTLSCSPISGHRSVSWYQQTPGQGLQFLFEYFSETQRNKGNFPGRFSGRQFSNSRSEMNVSTLELGDSALYLCASSLTGENTGELFFGEGSRLTVL.

The chain combines TRBV2 with TRBJ2-1; D gene ambiguous. In germline, CDR1 is SNHLY, CDR2 FYNNEI. V dropped 5 bases and J dropped 3 bases, with 11 bases sitting between them. CDR3 length: 14 amino acids. CDR3 sequence (DNA): TGTGCCAGCAGTTTGGCAACCGTCTACAATGAGCAGTTCTTC. Amino acids: CASSLATVYNEQFF.

The chain links TRBV10-3 to TRBJ2-3; TRBD1 matches at 7 bases. From germline, CDR1 is ENHRY and CDR2 SYGVKD. This CDR3 has 17 amino acids. V gave up 5 bases and J gave up 2 bases; unmatched junction bases: 13. The CDR3 region has the DNA TGTGCCATCAGTTCGCTTCCGGGACAGACCCACACAGATACGCAGTATTTT. Translated, it gives CAISSLPGQTHTDTQYF.

This chain joins TRBV27 and TRBJ2-7, with 9 bases matching TRBD1. The V gene end was trimmed by 2 bases and the J gene end by 3 bases; junction bases not matched to a gene: 8. Germline V lookup: CDR1 MNHEY, CDR2 SMNVEV (reference sequence). The CDR3 is 16 residues long. The CDR3 reads CASSLQPTGGNYEQYF. The CDR3 coding sequence is TGTGCCAGCAGTTTACAGCCCACAGGGGGCAACTACGAGCAGTACTTC.

The chain combines TRBV2 with TRBJ2-7, with 8 bases matching TRBD1. The CDR3 is 12 residues long. Germline V lookup: CDR1 SNHLY, CDR2 FYNNEI. After removal of 0 bases from V and 13 bases from J, the junction contained 5 bases not matched to a gene. CDR3 DNA sequence: TGTGCCAGCAGTGAAGCGGACAGGGCTCGATACTTC. Translation gives CASSEADRARYF.